This T cell receptor (beta chain) was sequenced for a study of cytomegalovirus exposure and HLA in healthy donors. Broader study findings: In a later analysis, most CMV-associated TCR beta chains appeared HLA-restricted. Prediction of most subjects' HLA-A and HLA-B alleles by TCR beta sequences was reportedly accurate.

This CDR3 has 14 amino acids. V was pared by 0 bases and J by 2 bases, with 6 bases between. Germline lookup yields CDR1 SGDLS and CDR2 YYNGEE. Remarks on this clone: Its specificity is not known. The sample has other DNA sequences that encode this CDR3 too.

This PCR relied on a set of 60 Vbeta primers and 13 Jbeta primers. Profiling relied on immunoSEQ multiplex PCR, and the TCRdb table lists in-frame clones only, not all of them. Among 150,000 or so clones listed, 60% to 80% were seen once. Sequences were obtained from PBMCs. The rearrangement links TRBV9 to TRBJ1-5, with a weak D call TRBD1 (6 bases). This receptor was taken from a woman aged 40-49 years in good health and CMV-seropositive. The CDR3 DNA reads as TGTGCCAGCAGCGTAGGACAGGGCAATCAGCCCCAGCATTTT. It translates to CASSVGQGNQPQHF.